The present entry profiles one T cell receptor beta chain with its context. The specificity of this receptor is unknown. No quality values exist for individual bases; no much larger clone is one base distant. These data belong to a study of long-term antiretroviral therapy in people with HIV (dated by TCRdb to the early 2020s). The study in broad terms: The earliest samples were collected approximately a decade before the 2015 WHO recommendation for immediate ART, a period when ART was typically delayed until CD4 counts fell. Whether ART initiation and durable HIV suppression were associated with changes in peripheral blood TRB repertoire composition and diversity was tested in a retrospective serial study. A total of 150 to 200 cryopreserved PBMC samples came from a few dozen adults with confirmed HIV infection and were collected serially over a mean of roughly six years (range 1-12). About 35% of the 30 participants with HIV were female. No cross-contamination during QIAcube processing turned up in test extractions that ran a monoclonal T-cell line alongside about 35 polyclonal samples.

Inclusion was restricted to participants for whom at least one PBMC sample before ART initiation and at least two post-ART samples were available. All participants with HIV were treated in the United States of America. Cryopreserved samples of about 1-10 million PBMC were thawed and washed before DNA extraction. At the time of the earliest PBMC sample, participants with HIV were aged between about 20 and 54 years. PBMC samples from each participant spanned 1-4 timepoints before ART initiation and 2-8 timepoints after ART initiation, with a median of 7 samples. Serial HIV viral load, CD4+ T-cell count, ART history and demographic data were obtained for every participant. A Qiagen kit on a QIAcube was used to extract genomic DNA from unsorted PBMC, with samples processed in batches of 12. The immunoSEQ hsTCRB v3.0 assay was used at survey level resolution for TRB variable region sequencing. The targeted TRB sequencing depth was roughly 35,000-50,000 T-cell genomes per sample. TRB libraries were pooled and sequenced on an Illumina MiSeq using a v3 150-cycle kit. In the paper's pipeline: Repertoire analysis ran in R within a reproducible Nextflow workflow covering QC, data transformation and analysis. LymphoSeq2, an R package for AIRR-Seq data exploration, was used to implement custom analyses. A handful of samples yielding fewer than 5000 total TRB sequences were excluded, leaving around 190 analyzed HIV repertoires. Among the 180 to 200 HIV repertoires that were kept, roughly 59 were collected before ART initiation and more than 120 were collected after ART initiation. Repertoires were downsampled to 5000 TRB nucleotide sequences, and summary statistics were averaged over 100 downsampling iterations. The analysis kept only TRB sequences whose CDR3 regions were at least seven amino acids long. A Shannon entropy-derived clonality score and the Gini coefficient were used to measure diversity. In the repertoire networks, any two of the top 5000 CDR3 amino acid sequences were connected whenever the two sequences differed by an edit distance of one. For TRB CDR3 amino acid sequences, GLIPH2 was used to predict antigen specificity groups and MHC restriction. To flag known associations with CMV, EBV, HIV or tissue antigens, CDR3 amino acid sequences were compared against VDJdb and McPAS-TCR. Pre-ART, post-ART and control groups were compared with Wilcoxon signed-rank tests and Holm-Bonferroni correction. Entries here come from immuneACCESS through TCRdb and include only in-frame sequences with V and J called. Some clones fail to appear in such tables; in the studies checked, an unresolved V gene covers under half of the shortfall, and the cause of the remainder is unknown. D and trimming come from the DNA, and the V and J calls and clone size come from that table. The sample table lists under 20,000 clones, more than 80% of them with a count of one. The biggest ten clones account for about 10% of the sample.

Unmatched junction bases come to 10, with V trimmed by 8 bases and J by 0 bases. The germline V gene (reference sequence) sets CDR1 to SEHNR and CDR2 to FQNEAQ. Including cysteine and phenylalanine, the CDR3 has 17 amino acids. The CDR3 DNA has 51 bases and is translated from base 1. General study outcomes and caveats: The samples were dated from about 2004 to 2017, and the ART regimens that were used may be less effective than current ART regimens. Limited PBMC availability meant only the TCR beta chain was sequenced, without alpha chain pairing. Expanded TRB clones identified before ART initiation dominated the repertoire across all time points, though the dominance fluctuated and decreased in many PLHIV after ART. Unsorted PBMC were profiled instead of sorted CD4+ and CD8+ T cells because pre-ART samples had limited cell numbers. HIV repertoires had narrower CDR3 length ranges than controls, and the network structure suggested an antigen-experienced repertoire that shifted only slightly toward naive after ART. A significant increase in TRB diversity was found to be associated with ART initiation, although TRB diversity was observed to remain significantly below that of transplant donor controls even after long-term ART. Inferences about post-ART repertoire changes are limited because no data were available on ART adherence, viral resistance or therapy changes.

The sequence links TRBV7-9 to TRBJ2-1, and TRBD2 aligns with 10 junction nucleotides. Sequenced here: unsorted PBMCs, sampled 0.2 years after starting antiretroviral therapy. The receptor was isolated from a middle-aged woman with HIV. CDR3 sequence: CASFPSGGPSSYNEQFF. The DNA sequence is as follows: TGTGCCAGCTTCCCTAGCGGGGGCCCGAGCTCCTACAATGAGCAGTTCTTC. Outside the CDR3, residues come from the reference TRBV7-9 and TRBJ2-1 proteins, so the full variable domain is: DTGVSQNPRHKITKRGQNVTFRCDPISEHNRLYWYRQTLGQGPEFLTYFQNEAQLEKSRLLSDRFSAERPKGSFSTLEIQRTEQGDSAMYLCASFPSGGPSSYNEQFFGPGTRLTVL.